This record looks at one TCR beta chain sequence and its context. This record comes from a study of OX40 agonist ivuxolimab in advanced cancers. Here immunoSEQ multiplex PCR was the method, and the copy in TCRdb shows in-frame clones only, minus some. The sample includes about 15,000 clones, approximately 80% of them seen just once. Germline CDR1 SGHVS, CDR2 FNYEAQ. The V gene lost 2 bases and the J gene lost 3 bases, with 13 bases spanning the gap. The CDR3 is 15 residues long. Material: CD4+ or CD8+ T cells sorted from blood, obtained in a trial of the OX40 agonist ivuxolimab. The chain has TRBV7-6 and TRBJ1-1; D is unclear. The clonotype was recovered from an adult with an advanced solid tumor such as melanoma, head and neck, liver or kidney cancer. The CDR3 sequence is CASSLSWGGDTEAFF. DNA of the CDR3: TGTGCCAGCAGCTTATCGTGGGGAGGCGACACTGAAGCTTTCTTT.